This T cell receptor (beta chain) is drawn from a study of post-analysis software for immune sequencing data. Across the whole study: Several disease courses (relapsing-remitting, secondary progressive and progressive-relapsing) of multiple sclerosis were included. Study results and limitations: Compared against controls, patients with multiple sclerosis displayed significantly lower normalized Chao1 diversity. Same-batch samples co-clustered strongly by F measure. Five TRBV segments were significantly more frequent in patients than in controls. TRBV5-6, TRBV5-1 and TRBV20-1 were among these segments.

The V gene's germline CDR1 is DFQATT and CDR2 SNEGSKA (reference sequence). The V segment lost 1 base and the J segment 2 bases; nucleotides outside the gene matches: 7. This CDR3 spans 15 amino acids. This clonotype appeared a few times. Its antigen is not identified. cDNA libraries for TCR beta contained unique molecular identifiers. TCRdb redid the calling of the PCR reads with MiXCR, one entry per CDR3 protein. This sample has approximately 460,000 distinct CDR3 sequences, with roughly 45% found just once. Sequencing was performed on blood. This TCR was recovered from a girl aged 5 to 17 with multiple sclerosis. This chain uses TRBV20-1 with TRBJ2-7; 8 nucleotides match TRBD2. The CDR3 here is CSARGKAGAAYEQYF. The CDR3 coding sequence is TGCAGTGCTAGAGGGAAAGCGGGAGCGGCCTACGAGCAGTACTTC.